These 23 T cell receptor beta chains share one sample of origin, sequenced in a study of T cells in Graves' hyperthyroidism and ophthalmopathy. Using RNA transcripts as the source, TCR beta CDR3 regions were amplified. Primed by the HTBI set, a first-round RT-PCR was run on the TCR CDR3. TCRdb used MiXCR to reprocess the multiplex PCR reads, holding one entry per CDR3 protein. This sample has more than 550,000 distinct CDR3 sequences, with roughly a sixth found just once. Sequenced input: blood. These receptors came from a woman aged 50 to 60 with Graves' hyperthyroidism that later progressed to Graves' ophthalmopathy.

The gene calls are TRBV19 and TRBJ1-5; D possibly corresponds to TRBD1 (6 bases). Per germline, CDR1 LNHDA and CDR2 SQIVND (reference sequence). Trimming cost V 0 bases and J 7 bases, with 19 bases left between them. The CDR3 runs 17 residues. This CDR3 is CASSIDQGGHFEQPQHF. The CDR3 coding sequence is TGTGCCAGTAGTATAGATCAAGGGGGACATTTTGAACAGCCCCAGCATTTT.

Many counts were recorded for this clonotype. This chain connects TRBV11-2 to TRBJ1-1, with 9 bases fitting TRBD1. Germline assignment: CDR1 SGHAT and CDR2 FQNNGV. The V segment lost 1 base and the J segment 4 bases; nucleotides outside the gene matches: 10. The CDR3 spans 17 residues. The CDR3 DNA sequence: TGTGCCAGCAGCTTAGGTGGGACAGGGTATAGGAGCACTGAAGCTTTCTTT. Translated, it gives CASSLGGTGYRSTEAFF.

This clonotype was seen many times. The J gene is TRBJ2-3, the V gene TRBV5-1; D is unclear. CDR1 is SGHRS, CDR2 YFSETQ, per germline. There are 16 residues in the CDR3. Trimming shortened V by 3 bases and J by 4 bases, and 18 bases separated the two germline ends. CDR3 sequence (DNA): TGCGCCAGCAGCTCTTTGGGCCTTACAATGGCAGATACGCAGTATTTT. This gives the protein CASSSLGLTMADTQYF. The full variable domain, in which reference TRBV5-1 and TRBJ2-3 provide the parts outside the CDR3, is KAGVTQTPRYLIKTRGQQVTLSCSPISGHRSVSWYQQTPGQGLQFLFEYFSETQRNKGNFPGRFSGRQFSNSRSEMNVSTLELGDSALYLCASSSLGLTMADTQYFGPGTRLTVL.

The chain has TRBV6-1 and TRBJ2-1; 8 positions agree with TRBD1. CDR1 MNHNS and CDR2 SASEGT come from the germline V gene. After removal of 6 bases from V and 3 bases from J, the junction contained 10 bases not matched to a gene. The CDR3 has 16 residues. The CDR3 DNA is TGTGCCAGCAGACCCACTCGGGACAGGTACTACAATGAGCAGTTCTTC. The encoded protein is CASRPTRDRYYNEQFF.

Ten or more counts support this clonotype. The chain links TRBV12-3 or TRBV12-4 to TRBJ2-1; 9 bases agree with TRBD1. Germline trimming cut 6 bases from V and 2 bases from J; bases unmatched to any gene: 5. The CDR3 covers 15 residues. In DNA form, the CDR3 reads TGTGCCAGCAGACACCGGGACAGGGCCTACAATGAGCAGTTCTTC. The encoded protein is CASRHRDRAYNEQFF.

A note on this clonotype: A much more abundant neighbour one base away suggests this may be a read error. The chain uses TRBV20-1 and TRBJ1-4; the match to TRBD1 covers 8 bases. CDR1 is DFQATT, CDR2 SNEGSKA, per germline (reference sequence). The CDR3 length is 15 residues. CDR3 coding DNA: TGCAGTGCTGGGACAGGAGGTGCAACTAGTGAAAAACTGTTTTTT. It encodes CSAGTGGATSEKLFF.

This clonotype turned up a few times. CDR3 coding DNA: TGCGCCAGCAGTTCGGGGACAGGGGTACCGTACAATGAGCAGTTCTTC. This translates into CASSSGTGVPYNEQFF. V gene TRBV10-1 combines with J gene TRBJ2-1; 10 nucleotides align to TRBD1. Germline V gene lookup returns CDR1 WNHNN and CDR2 SYGVQD (reference sequence). The CDR3 contains 16 residues. Trimming at V came to 5 bases and at J to 4 bases, leaving 8 bases not matched to a gene.

The sample holds many counts of this clonotype. The chain recombines TRBV3-1 with TRBJ1-1; unclear D gene. Germline CDR1 and CDR2: LGHDT and YNNKEL (reference sequence). The CDR3 covers 15 residues. Trimming removed 1 base at V and 5 bases at J, with 14 bases between. CDR3 region: CASSQGELQLTEAFF. The DNA of the CDR3 is TGTGCCAGCAGCCAAGGGGAGCTACAGTTGACTGAAGCTTTCTTT.

Points on this clonotype: The junction and the germline gene differ at one end; a read error may be behind it. CDR3 amino acids: CAGSDGTGELFF. The CDR3 DNA reads as TGTGCCGGCAGCGACGGTACCGGGGAGCTGTTTTTT. The chain employs TRBV7-9 and TRBJ2-2; D remains unclear. The germline CDR1 and CDR2 sequences are SEHNR and FQNEAQ (reference sequence). The CDR3 length is 12 residues.

The chain couples TRBV6-1 to TRBJ1-1; weak D call: TRBD1 (5 bases). Per germline, CDR1 MNHNS and CDR2 SASEGT. Trimming took 6 bases from V and 10 from J, leaving 21 bases between them. CDR3 length: 14 amino acids. Written as DNA, the CDR3 is TGTGCCAGCAGACCAGGGAGGGATTTGGATCCAGCTTTCTTT. It codes for CASRPGRDLDPAFF.

This sequence joins TRBV18 and TRBJ1-5, with 9 bases fitting TRBD1. V lost 3 bases and J lost 3; bases outside the gene matches: 3. The germline gives CDR1 KGHSH, CDR2 LQKENI. The CDR3 length is 15 residues. The CDR3 region is CASSPGQGVNQPQHF. In nucleotides, the CDR3 is TGTGCCAGCTCACCGGGACAGGGCGTCAATCAGCCCCAGCATTTT.

This clonotype was counted only a few times. This chain joins TRBV3-1 and TRBJ2-5, with 7 bases lining up with TRBD2. Germline lookup yields CDR1 LGHDT and CDR2 YNNKEL (reference sequence). The CDR3 is made up of 14 amino acids. J was trimmed by 1 base and V by 5 bases; bases with no gene match: 4. The CDR3, as DNA: TGTGCCAGCAGCTTGGGACTAAGCCAAGAGACCCAGTACTTC. Its translation is CASSLGLSQETQYF.

This chain links TRBV6-2 or TRBV6-3 with TRBJ2-3; TRBD1 agrees at 8 bases. The CDR3 is 15 residues long. With 5 bases clipped from V and 2 bases from J, the junction kept 6 bases outside the gene matches. CDR1 is MNHEY, CDR2 SVGEGT, per germline. As DNA, the CDR3 is TGTGCCAGCAGTACCCAGGACAGGGACACAGATACGCAGTATTTT. Residues: CASSTQDRDTDTQYF.

This rearrangement joins TRBV5-1 to TRBJ2-6, with TRBD2 as a possible D gene (6 bases). In germline, CDR1 is SGHRS, CDR2 YFSETQ. There are 18 residues in the CDR3. V shed 6 bases and J shed 5 bases, with 24 bases lying between them. CDR3 sequence: CASTQAGSTPLRANVLTF. The CDR3 DNA is TGCGCCAGCACCCAAGCCGGGAGCACACCACTAAGGGCCAACGTCCTGACTTTC. Using reference TRBV5-1 and TRBJ2-6 for the parts outside the CDR3, the full variable domain is KAGVTQTPRYLIKTRGQQVTLSCSPISGHRSVSWYQQTPGQGLQFLFEYFSETQRNKGNFPGRFSGRQFSNSRSEMNVSTLELGDSALYLCASTQAGSTPLRANVLTFGAGSRLTVL.

This clonotype was recorded a few times. The CDR3 here is CASGRLGRDQPQHF. The DNA of the CDR3 is TGTGCCAGTGGGCGATTAGGTCGGGATCAGCCCCAGCATTTT. V is TRBV19 and J is TRBJ1-5, with D hard to call. CDR3 length: 14 amino acids. CDR1 and CDR2 from the germline V gene are LNHDA and SQIVND (reference sequence). The V and J ends lost 8 bases and 5 bases respectively, with 16 bases between them.

This clonotype has at least ten counts. The chain combines TRBV7-8 with TRBJ1-6; 9 bases agree with TRBD1. The CDR3 totals 15 residues. Germline V gives CDR1 SGHVS, CDR2 FQNEAQ. Germline trimming cut 2 bases from V and 5 bases from J; bases unmatched to any gene: 1. CDR3 loop: CASSLRTGDNSPLHF. The CDR3, as DNA: TGTGCCAGCAGCTTACGGACAGGGGATAATTCACCCCTCCACTTT.

The chain carries TRBV3-1 and TRBJ1-6; a weak D match, TRBD1 (6 bases). V lost 4 bases to trimming and J lost 9 bases, with 16 bases between them. CDR3 length equals 15 residues. CDR1 LGHDT and CDR2 YNNKEL come from the germline V gene (reference sequence). The CDR3 loop is CASSPNAGASSPLHF. DNA for the CDR3: TGTGCCAGCAGCCCGAACGCAGGGGCCAGTTCACCCCTCCACTTT.

The chain joins TRBV7-2 to TRBJ2-3, with TRBD2 matching 10 bases. CDR3 length: 16 residues. Per the germline V gene, CDR1 is SGHTA and CDR2 is FQGNSA. With V trimmed by 1 base and J by 5 bases, 6 bases remained unmatched. DNA of the CDR3: TGTGCCAGCAGCTTAGATCCAGCGGGGGGGCAAGATACGCAGTATTTT. Its protein is CASSLDPAGGQDTQYF. Complete variable domain (other parts from reference TRBV7-2 and TRBJ2-3): GAGVSQSPSNKVTEKGKDVELRCDPISGHTALYWYRQSLGQGLEFLIYFQGNSAPDKSGLPSDRFSAERTGGSVSTLTIQRTQQEDSAVYLCASSLDPAGGQDTQYFGPGTRLTVL.

Points on this clonotype: One end of the junction is discordant with germline, which a read error may explain. The J gene is TRBJ2-3, the V gene TRBV3-1; D remains unclear. Germline V gene lookup returns CDR1 LGHDT and CDR2 YNNKEL (reference sequence). This CDR3 comprises 13 residues. CDR3 in DNA: TGTACCAGCAGCCAAGCTTTAGCAGATACGCAGTATTTT. This translates into CTSSQALADTQYF.

The V call is TRBV5-1, the J call TRBJ2-7; 9 bases line up with TRBD1. This CDR3 region has 17 residues. V shed 0 bases and J 5 bases; nucleotides not matched to a gene: 12. Germline V gene data show CDR1 as SGHRS and CDR2 as YFSETQ. Here the CDR3 reads CASSLGSNTGGLDEQYF. In DNA form, the CDR3 reads TGCGCCAGCAGCTTGGGGTCAAACACAGGGGGCCTCGACGAGCAGTACTTC. The complete variable domain, with remaining parts taken from reference TRBV5-1 and TRBJ2-7, reads KAGVTQTPRYLIKTRGQQVTLSCSPISGHRSVSWYQQTPGQGLQFLFEYFSETQRNKGNFPGRFSGRQFSNSRSEMNVSTLELGDSALYLCASSLGSNTGGLDEQYFGPGTRLTVT.

This clonotype appeared a few times. The V gene is TRBV27, the J gene TRBJ2-5; D is unclear. This CDR3 comprises 14 residues. CDR1 is MNHEY and CDR2 is SMNVEV in the germline V gene (reference sequence). V dropped 5 bases and J dropped 7 bases, with 17 bases sitting between them. The CDR3 bases are TGTGCCAGCAGTACCTGGGCACCCCCGGTGACCCAGTACTTC. It specifies CASSTWAPPVTQYF.

This clonotype has only a few counts. V is TRBV2 and J is TRBJ2-4, with D unclear. V shed 0 bases and J shed 8 bases, with 11 bases lying between them. This CDR3 has 14 amino acids. Germline V gene data show CDR1 as SNHLY and CDR2 as FYNNEI. Here the CDR3 reads CASSEASRSDIQYF. The CDR3 DNA is TGTGCCAGCAGTGAAGCATCCCGTTCGGACATTCAGTACTTC. Variable domain in full (rest from reference TRBV2 and TRBJ2-4): EPEVTQTPSHQVTQMGQEVILRCVPISNHLYFYWYRQILGQKVEFLVSFYNNEISEKSEIFDDQFSVERPDGSNFTLKIRSTKLEDSAMYFCASSEASRSDIQYFGAGTRLSVL.

This clonotype turned up a few times. The V gene is TRBV6-1, the J gene TRBJ1-2; 8 positions agree with TRBD1. Trimming at V came to 6 bases and at J to 4 bases, leaving 7 bases not matched to a gene. CDR1 and CDR2 from the germline V gene are MNHNS and SASEGT. The CDR3 sequence is 14 residues long. As DNA, the CDR3 is TGTGCCAGCAGCGGTGGGACAGGCCCCTATGGCTACACCTTC. It yields the protein CASSGGTGPYGYTF.